This T cell receptor (beta chain) was sequenced during a study of blood T cell repertoires in COVID-19. The CDR3 has 14 residues. Germline values: CDR1 SGHRS, CDR2 YFSETQ. Trimming stripped 3 bases from V and 4 bases from J, with 13 bases between. Produced via immunoSEQ multiplex PCR; TCRdb's table is partial and in-frame only. The repertoire consists of roughly 50,000 clones, with over 75% occurring once and the leading ten covering 8%. Input material: peripheral blood. The rearrangement links TRBV5-1 to TRBJ1-1; no definite D call. The TCR comes from a man between 50 and 59 years old with acute or convalescent COVID-19. The DNA of the CDR3 is TGCGCCAGCAGCTCCATTCGGGGAGGCACTGAAGCTTTCTTT. This sequence encodes CASSSIRGGTEAFF. The entire variable domain, with the rest obtained from reference TRBV5-1 and TRBJ1-1, is as follows: KAGVTQTPRYLIKTRGQQVTLSCSPISGHRSVSWYQQTPGQGLQFLFEYFSETQRNKGNFPGRFSGRQFSNSRSEMNVSTLELGDSALYLCASSSIRGGTEAFFGQGTRLTVV.